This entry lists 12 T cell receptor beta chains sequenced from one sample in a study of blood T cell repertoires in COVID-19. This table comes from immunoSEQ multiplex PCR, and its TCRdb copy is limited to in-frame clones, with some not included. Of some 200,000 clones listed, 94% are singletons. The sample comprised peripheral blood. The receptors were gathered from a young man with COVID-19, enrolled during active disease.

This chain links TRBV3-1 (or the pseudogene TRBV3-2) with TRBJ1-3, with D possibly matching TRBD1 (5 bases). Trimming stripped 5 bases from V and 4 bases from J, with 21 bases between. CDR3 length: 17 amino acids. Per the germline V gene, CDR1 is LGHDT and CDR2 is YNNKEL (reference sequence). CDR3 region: CASSVYLQDVAGNTIYF. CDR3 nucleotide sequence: TGTGCCAGCAGCGTCTACTTACAGGATGTCGCGGGAAACACCATATATTTT.

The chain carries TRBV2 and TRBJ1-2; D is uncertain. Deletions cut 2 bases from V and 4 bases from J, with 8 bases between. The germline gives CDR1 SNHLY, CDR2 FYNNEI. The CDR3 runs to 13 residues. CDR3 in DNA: TGTGCCAGCAGTGAACAGGCTTTCTATGGCTACACCTTC. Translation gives CASSEQAFYGYTF.

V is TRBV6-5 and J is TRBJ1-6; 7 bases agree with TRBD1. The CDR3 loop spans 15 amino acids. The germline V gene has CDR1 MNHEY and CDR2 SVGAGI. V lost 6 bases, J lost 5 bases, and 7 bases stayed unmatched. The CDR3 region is CASSPLTGDNSPLHF. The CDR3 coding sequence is TGTGCCAGCAGCCCGTTAACAGGGGATAATTCACCCCTCCACTTT.

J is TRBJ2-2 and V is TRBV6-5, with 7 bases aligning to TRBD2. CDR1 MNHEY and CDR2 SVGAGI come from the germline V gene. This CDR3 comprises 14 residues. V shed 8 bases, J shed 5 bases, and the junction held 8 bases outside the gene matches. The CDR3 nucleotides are TGTGCCAGCTCTTTCGGCGGGGGTACCGGGGAGCTGTTTTTT. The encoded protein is CASSFGGGTGELFF.

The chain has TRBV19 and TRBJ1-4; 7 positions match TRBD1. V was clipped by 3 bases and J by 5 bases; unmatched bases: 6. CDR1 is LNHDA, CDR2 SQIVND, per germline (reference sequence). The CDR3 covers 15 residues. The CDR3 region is CASSIRDSPNEKLFF. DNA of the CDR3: TGTGCCAGTAGTATCAGGGACAGCCCGAATGAAAAACTGTTTTTT.

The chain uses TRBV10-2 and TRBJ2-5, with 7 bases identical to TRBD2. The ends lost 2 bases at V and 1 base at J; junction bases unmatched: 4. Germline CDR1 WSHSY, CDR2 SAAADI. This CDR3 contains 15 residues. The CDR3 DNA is TGCGCCAGCAGTGAGGCAAGCGGGACCCAAGAGACCCAGTACTTC. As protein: CASSEASGTQETQYF.

The CDR3 bases are TGCGCCAGCAGGGGGCAGGGGGTTTACAATGAGCAGTTCTTC. It translates to CASRGQGVYNEQFF. This chain links TRBV5-1 with TRBJ2-1; 7 bases agree with TRBD1. V shed 5 bases and J 4 bases; nucleotides not matched to a gene: 6. The CDR3 totals 14 residues. The germline CDR1 and CDR2 sequences are SGHRS and YFSETQ.

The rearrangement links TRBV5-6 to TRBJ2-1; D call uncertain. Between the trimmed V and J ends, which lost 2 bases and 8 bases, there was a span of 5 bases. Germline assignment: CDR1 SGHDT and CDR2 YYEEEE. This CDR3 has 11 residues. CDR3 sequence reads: CASSFSYEQFF. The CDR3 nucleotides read TGTGCCAGCAGCTTTTCGTATGAGCAGTTCTTC.

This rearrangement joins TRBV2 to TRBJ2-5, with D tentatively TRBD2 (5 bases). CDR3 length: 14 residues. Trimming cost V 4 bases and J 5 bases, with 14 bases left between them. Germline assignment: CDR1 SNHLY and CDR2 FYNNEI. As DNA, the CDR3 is TGTGCCAGCAGTGTCGGATTAGAGGGTGAGACCCAGTACTTC. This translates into CASSVGLEGETQYF.

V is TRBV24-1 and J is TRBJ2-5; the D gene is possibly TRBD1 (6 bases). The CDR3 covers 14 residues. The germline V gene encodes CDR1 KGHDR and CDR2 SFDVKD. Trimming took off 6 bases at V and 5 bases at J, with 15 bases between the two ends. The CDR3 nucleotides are TGTGCCACCAGTTTCACAGGGACCTGGGAGACCCAGTACTTC. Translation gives CATSFTGTWETQYF.

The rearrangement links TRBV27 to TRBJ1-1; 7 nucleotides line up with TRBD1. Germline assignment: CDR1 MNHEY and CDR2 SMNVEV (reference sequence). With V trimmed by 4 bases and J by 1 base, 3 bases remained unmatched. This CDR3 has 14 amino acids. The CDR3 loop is CASSYGQANTEAFF. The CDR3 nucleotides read TGTGCCAGCAGTTACGGACAGGCGAACACTGAAGCTTTCTTT.

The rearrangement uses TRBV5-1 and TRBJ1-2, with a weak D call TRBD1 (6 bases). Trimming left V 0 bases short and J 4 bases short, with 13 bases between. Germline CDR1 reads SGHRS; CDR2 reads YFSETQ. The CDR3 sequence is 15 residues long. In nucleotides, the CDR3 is TGCGCCAGCAGCTTGGAAGTGGGCAGGGGCTATGGCTACACCTTC. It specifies CASSLEVGRGYGYTF.